Presented here are 16 T cell receptor beta chains from one specimen sequenced in a study of shared clonotypes between healthy human individuals. Only in-frame clones appear in the TCRdb table, and some are missing; sequencing was by immunoSEQ multiplex PCR. The sample carries fewer than 1.8 million clones, about 98.5% recorded once. Material for sequencing was naive CD4+ T cells sorted from blood. Subset here: CD45RA+ positively selected. The origin of the receptors is a man aged 25 to 40 in good health.

The rearrangement joins TRBV2 to TRBJ2-5; D gene ambiguous. The CDR3 runs 13 residues. CDR1 is SNHLY and CDR2 is FYNNEI in the germline V gene. Trimming took off 3 bases at V and 5 bases at J, with 10 bases between the two ends. This CDR3 reads CASSDRPRETQYF. CDR3 in DNA: TGTGCCAGCAGTGACCGGCCTAGGGAGACCCAGTACTTC. Combining the CDR3 with reference TRBV2 and TRBJ2-5 gives the whole variable domain EPEVTQTPSHQVTQMGQEVILRCVPISNHLYFYWYRQILGQKVEFLVSFYNNEISEKSEIFDDQFSVERPDGSNFTLKIRSTKLEDSAMYFCASSDRPRETQYFGPGTRLLVL.

The J gene is TRBJ2-7, the V gene TRBV27; tentatively, D is TRBD1 (6 bases). Germline V lookup: CDR1 MNHEY, CDR2 SMNVEV (reference sequence). V lost 0 bases and J 6 bases, leaving 12 bases between the germline ends. This CDR3 contains 14 residues. The CDR3 sequence is CASSLSTGNSEQYF. In DNA form, the CDR3 reads TGTGCCAGCAGTTTATCAACAGGGAACTCCGAGCAGTACTTC.

The genes are TRBV6-4 and TRBJ2-7; D is unclear. CDR3 size: 14 residues. Per germline, CDR1 MRHNA and CDR2 SNTAGT. With 5 bases removed from V and 0 bases from J, the gap between germline ends came to 11 bases. The CDR3 loop reads CASSSRYPSYEQYF. CDR3 nucleotide sequence: TGTGCCAGCAGTAGCCGCTACCCCTCCTACGAGCAGTACTTC.

V and J are TRBV29-1 and TRBJ2-5, with unresolved D. Germline V CDR1 and CDR2: SQVTM, ANQGSEA. This CDR3 region has 15 residues. Deletions cut 5 bases from V and 2 bases from J, with 18 bases between. Here the CDR3 reads CSVRRSVRSQETQYF. CDR3 coding DNA: TGCAGCGTTAGGCGTTCCGTTCGCTCTCAAGAGACCCAGTACTTC.

The chain recombines TRBV10-3 with TRBJ2-5; D is possibly TRBD2 (6 bases). The CDR3 consists of 16 residues. V lost 5 bases to trimming and J lost 4 bases, with 20 bases between them. The germline gives CDR1 ENHRY, CDR2 SYGVKD. CDR3 sequence: CAISNQTSSSRETQYF. Written as DNA, the CDR3 is TGTGCCATCAGTAATCAGACTAGTTCGTCTCGAGAGACCCAGTACTTC.

The V gene is TRBV5-4, the J gene TRBJ1-2; 8 bases map to TRBD1. The CDR3 extends over 14 amino acids. The junction had 5 bases not matched to a gene; V was cut back by 4 bases and J by 3 bases. CDR1 and CDR2 from the germline V gene are SGHNT and YYREEE (reference sequence). The DNA for the CDR3 is TGTGCCAGCAGCCCCGGACAGGGCTACTATGGCTACACCTTC. Translated, it gives CASSPGQGYYGYTF.

Details on this clone: The same CDR3 arises from other DNA sequences in this sample as well. The rearrangement links TRBV18 to TRBJ2-1; no definite D call. CDR3 size: 13 residues. Trimming took off 3 bases at V and 4 bases at J, with 7 bases between the two ends. Germline loops: CDR1 KGHSH, CDR2 LQKENI. CDR3 DNA: TGTGCCAGCTCACCTGGCAGGTACAATGAGCAGTTCTTC. Amino acid sequence: CASSPGRYNEQFF. Filled out from reference TRBV18 and TRBJ2-1, the complete variable domain reads NAGVMQNPRHLVRRRGQEARLRCSPMKGHSHVYWYRQLPEEGLKFMVYLQKENIIDESGMPKERFSAEFPKEGPSILRIQQVVRGDSAAYFCASSPGRYNEQFFGPGTRLTVL.

The V and J genes are TRBV5-1 and TRBJ2-1, with D unresolved. With 5 bases removed from V and 0 bases from J, the gap between germline ends came to 9 bases. CDR3 length: 14 residues. CDR1 SGHRS and CDR2 YFSETQ come from the germline V gene. The CDR3: CASSPVLSYNEQFF. The CDR3 DNA follows: TGCGCCAGCAGTCCGGTCCTCTCCTACAATGAGCAGTTCTTC.

The rearrangement joins TRBV7-8 to TRBJ2-7; 12 nucleotides align to TRBD1. Germline CDR1 is SGHVS and CDR2 is FQNEAQ. CDR3 length: 15 residues. Trimming removed 3 bases from V and 3 bases from J; junction bases left unmatched: 3. The CDR3 protein is CASSFGDRGLYEQYF. CDR3 sequence (DNA): TGTGCCAGCAGCTTTGGGGACAGGGGGCTCTACGAGCAGTACTTC.

V usage is TRBV6-5 and J usage is TRBJ2-5, with D uncertain. Germline V gene sequence: CDR1 MNHEY, CDR2 SVGAGI. The CDR3 consists of 12 residues. The ends were cut back, 2 bases at V and 5 bases at J, with 6 bases in the middle. CDR3 residues: CASSYGKETQYF. The CDR3 DNA follows: TGTGCCAGCAGTTACGGGAAGGAGACCCAGTACTTC.

DNA for the CDR3: TGTGCCAGCAGCGACCTAGACAGGGGGAACTACAATGAGCAGTTCTTC. Encoded protein: CASSDLDRGNYNEQFF. The chain couples TRBV7-9 to TRBJ2-1; 9 bases map to TRBD1. J gave up 3 bases and V 5 bases, and 8 bases lay outside the gene matches. The germline V gene has CDR1 SEHNR and CDR2 FQNEAQ (reference sequence). This CDR3 contains 16 residues.

The V gene is TRBV5-1, the J gene TRBJ2-7, with 9 bases identical to TRBD1. The CDR3 is 16 amino acids. Germline V CDR1 and CDR2: SGHRS, YFSETQ. The V segment lost 2 bases and the J segment 1 base; nucleotides outside the gene matches: 7. CDR3 amino acids: CASSFNAGTGSYEQYF. The CDR3 bases are TGCGCCAGCAGCTTTAACGCCGGGACAGGGTCCTACGAGCAGTACTTC.

This chain joins TRBV15 and TRBJ2-7, with a tentative D call TRBD1 (5 bases). This CDR3 has 14 residues. The V end lost 1 base, the J end lost 3 bases, and 10 bases lay between the germline ends. CDR1 is LNHNV and CDR2 is YYDKDF in the germline V gene (reference sequence). DNA of the CDR3: TGTGCCACCAGCAGAGCCCGCCAGGGCTACGAGCAGTACTTC. Protein product: CATSRARQGYEQYF.

This chain links TRBV9 with TRBJ2-1; 9 bases match TRBD1. CDR3 length: 16 amino acids. V was pared by 3 bases and J by 8 bases, with 12 bases of the junction left unmatched. Germline values: CDR1 SGDLS, CDR2 YYNGEE. This CDR3 is CASSGSDRGVFDEQFF. For the CDR3, the DNA is TGTGCCAGCAGCGGGTCGGACAGGGGAGTTTTCGATGAGCAGTTCTTC.

The chain uses TRBV7-2 and TRBJ2-7, with 16 bases lining up with TRBD2. The germline gives CDR1 SGHTA, CDR2 FQGNSA. This CDR3 has 16 amino acids. The J segment lost 2 bases and the V segment lost 6 bases, leaving 4 bases of the junction unmatched. In nucleotides, the CDR3 is TGTGCCAGCAGTCCGGGACTAGCGGGAGGGGCCTACGAGCAGTACTTC. Protein product: CASSPGLAGGAYEQYF. Combining the CDR3 with reference TRBV7-2 and TRBJ2-7 gives the whole variable domain GAGVSQSPSNKVTEKGKDVELRCDPISGHTALYWYRQSLGQGLEFLIYFQGNSAPDKSGLPSDRFSAERTGGSVSTLTIQRTQQEDSAVYLCASSPGLAGGAYEQYFGPGTRLTVT.

CDR3 amino acids: CASSQISFTDTQYF. The DNA of the CDR3 is TGCGCCAGCAGCCAAATATCTTTCACAGATACGCAGTATTTT. The chain is built from TRBV4-1 and TRBJ2-3; D call uncertain. Between the trimmed V and J ends, which lost 2 bases and 2 bases, there was a span of 8 bases. The CDR3 runs to 14 residues. CDR1 and CDR2 (germline): MGHRA, YSYEKL.